The 32 T cell receptor beta chains given below trace back to one sample, sequenced in a study of beta chain features in type 1 diabetes. cDNA synthesis used the whole RNA isolate, giving expressed TCRB sequences. Profiled with immunoSEQ multiplex PCR; TCRdb holds only in-frame clones, not every one. The sample lists 310,000 or so clones, around 8% occurring once. The sample consisted of central memory CD4+ T cells from blood. Receptor source: a woman aged 18-30 years in good health.

In the case of this clone: This specimen includes other DNA sequences encoding the same CDR3. J is TRBJ2-7 and V is TRBV7-6, with D perhaps assigned TRBD1 or TRBD2 (5 bases each). From germline, CDR1 is SGHVS and CDR2 FNYEAQ. The CDR3 has 13 residues. V was shortened by 4 bases and J by 4 bases, with 11 bases between the two germline ends. CDR3 sequence reads: CASSSGTGYEQYF. The CDR3 DNA reads as TGTGCCAGCAGCTCAGGGACGGGGTACGAGCAGTACTTC.

This clone was seen a handful of times. The CDR3 here is CASSLGTGNEQFF. In DNA, the CDR3 is TGTGCCAGCAGCCTCGGGACTGGCAATGAGCAGTTCTTC. The chain joins TRBV7-3 to TRBJ2-1; possible D gene TRBD2, 6 bases. V was cut by 5 bases and J by 6 bases, with 11 bases left in between. Looked up from germline, CDR1 is SGHTA and CDR2 is FQGTGA. CDR3 size: 13 residues. Drawing the rest from reference TRBV7-3 and TRBJ2-1, the complete variable domain is GAGVSQTPSNKVTEKGKYVELRCDPISGHTALYWYRQSLGQGPEFLIYFQGTGAADDSGLPNDRFFAVRPEGSVSTLKIQRTERGDSAVYLCASSLGTGNEQFFGPGTRLTVL.

In its sample, this clone was seen a few times. The chain couples TRBV2 to TRBJ2-1; a weak D match, TRBD1 (5 bases). The CDR3 is made up of 16 amino acids. Trimming stripped 6 bases from V and 3 bases from J, with 18 bases between. Germline values: CDR1 SNHLY, CDR2 FYNNEI. Written as DNA, the CDR3 is TGTGCCAGCAGGCAAGAAATGTTCAGGGACTACAATGAGCAGTTCTTC. Its translation is CASRQEMFRDYNEQFF.

This clone was observed a few times. V gene TRBV7-2 combines with J gene TRBJ2-1; D gene unclear. CDR1 is SGHTA, CDR2 FQGNSA, per germline. This CDR3 comprises 11 residues. The V gene lost 7 bases and the J gene lost 12 bases, with 13 bases spanning the gap. CDR3 loop: CASTPATGQFF. The CDR3 DNA reads TGTGCCAGCACCCCGGCTACGGGGCAGTTCTTC. Filled out from reference TRBV7-2 and TRBJ2-1, the complete variable domain reads GAGVSQSPSNKVTEKGKDVELRCDPISGHTALYWYRQSLGQGLEFLIYFQGNSAPDKSGLPSDRFSAERTGGSVSTLTIQRTQQEDSAVYLCASTPATGQFFGPGTRLTVL.

A few counts support this clone. The chain combines TRBV20-1 with TRBJ1-2; D uncertain. Germline V CDR1 and CDR2: DFQATT, SNEGSKA (reference sequence). This CDR3 region has 10 residues. Trimming took 1 base from V and 7 from J, leaving 4 bases between them. DNA for the CDR3: TGCAGTGCTAGAGCCATTGGCTACACCTTC. It yields the protein CSARAIGYTF.

The chain joins TRBV7-2 to TRBJ1-1; TRBD1 matches at 11 bases. The CDR3 length is 13 residues. V dropped 1 base and J dropped 13; count of bases not matched to a gene: 5. Per the germline V gene, CDR1 is SGHTA and CDR2 is FQGNSA. The CDR3 loop is CASSLGDRGNGFF. CDR3 coding DNA: TGTGCCAGCAGCTTAGGGGACAGGGGGAATGGTTTCTTT.

There are a few counts of this clone. This chain uses TRBV4-2 with TRBJ2-5, with D uncertain. Germline V lookup: CDR1 LGHNA, CDR2 YNFKEQ. The CDR3 loop spans 14 amino acids. V was shortened by 0 bases and J by 7 bases, with 12 bases between the two germline ends. CDR3 nucleotides: TGTGCCAGCAGCCAAGATAAAGGGTCGGGGACCCAGTACTTC. It specifies CASSQDKGSGTQYF.

CDR3 residues: CASRGTSGTYEQFF. In nucleotides, the CDR3 is TGTGCCAGCAGAGGGACTAGCGGGACATATGAGCAGTTCTTC. This sequence joins TRBV2 and TRBJ2-1; 13 bases align to TRBD2. Trimming at V came to 6 bases and at J to 8 bases, leaving 4 bases not matched to a gene. From germline, CDR1 is SNHLY and CDR2 FYNNEI. This CDR3 region has 14 residues.

This chain joins TRBV11-2 and TRBJ1-4; no reliable D call. This CDR3 has 12 amino acids. Germline V CDR1 and CDR2: SGHAT, FQNNGV. Trimming removed 3 bases at V and 8 bases at J, with 7 bases between. CDR3 coding DNA: TGTGCCAGCAGCTTTATGTACGAAAAACTGTTTTTT. Amino acids: CASSFMYEKLFF.

This clone was recorded a few times. This chain joins TRBV10-1 and TRBJ2-1; D tentatively reads TRBD1 or TRBD2 (5 bases each). The CDR3 runs to 13 residues. Trimming took 0 bases from V and 12 from J, leaving 12 bases between them. Per the germline V gene, CDR1 is WNHNN and CDR2 is SYGVQD (reference sequence). The CDR3 loop reads CASSESRDRGQFF. CDR3 nucleotide sequence: TGCGCCAGCAGTGAGTCAAGGGACCGCGGGCAGTTCTTC.

The table lists this clone with a few counts. CDR3: CASSPQLRPHEQYF. CDR3 DNA sequence: TGTGCCAGCAGCCCCCAGCTCCGTCCCCACGAGCAGTACTTC. V gene TRBV7-9 combines with J gene TRBJ2-7; no definite D call. The CDR3 has 14 residues. Germline CDR1 reads SEHNR; CDR2 reads FQNEAQ (reference sequence). The V end lost 5 bases, the J end lost 5 bases, and 16 bases lay between the germline ends. Supplemented by reference TRBV7-9 and TRBJ2-7, the full variable domain reads DTGVSQNPRHKITKRGQNVTFRCDPISEHNRLYWYRQTLGQGPEFLTYFQNEAQLEKSRLLSDRFSAERPKGSFSTLEIQRTEQGDSAMYLCASSPQLRPHEQYFGPGTRLTVT.

The chain combines TRBV19 with TRBJ1-1; D unclear. The ends were cut back, 5 bases at V and 6 bases at J, with 19 bases in the middle. The CDR3 runs 15 residues. From germline, CDR1 is LNHDA and CDR2 SQIVND (reference sequence). The CDR3 nucleotides read TGTGCCAGTAGTCTGCGGGGTTTCCGAGAGGCTGAAGCTTTCTTT. This sequence encodes CASSLRGFREAEAFF.

This clone has only a few counts. The chain joins TRBV19 to TRBJ2-7; D may be TRBD2 (6 bases). V was cut by 3 bases and J by 1 base, with 10 bases left in between. Germline V CDR1 and CDR2: LNHDA, SQIVND (reference sequence). The CDR3 has 14 residues. CDR3 nucleotide sequence: TGTGCCAGTAGTATTGGAGGGACTTCCTACGAGCAGTACTTC. Translating it yields CASSIGGTSYEQYF.

This chain links TRBV28 with TRBJ2-7; 8 positions match TRBD2. Germline V gene sequence: CDR1 MDHEN, CDR2 SYDVKM. With V trimmed by 5 bases and J by 6 bases, 15 bases remained unmatched. The CDR3 has 16 residues. As DNA, the CDR3 is TGTGCCAGCAGTCCTTTGTTGGGTAGCGGGATCGGCGAGCAGTACTTC. Its translation: CASSPLLGSGIGEQYF. Filled out from reference TRBV28 and TRBJ2-7, the complete variable domain reads DVKVTQSSRYLVKRTGEKVFLECVQDMDHENMFWYRQDPGLGLRLIYFSYDVKMKEKGDIPEGYSVSREKKERFSLILESASTNQTSMYLCASSPLLGSGIGEQYFGPGTRLTVT.

The rearrangement joins TRBV19 to TRBJ1-4; weak D call: TRBD1 (5 bases). The V end was cut by 3 bases, the J end by 6 bases, with 14 bases between. CDR1 LNHDA and CDR2 SQIVND come from the germline V gene (reference sequence). The CDR3 has 15 amino acids. The CDR3 nucleotides are TGTGCCAGTAGTATCCACATAACGGGGGATGAAAAACTGTTTTTT. As protein: CASSIHITGDEKLFF.

The rearrangement joins TRBV6-5 to TRBJ1-4; TRBD1 agrees at 7 bases. The CDR3 totals 14 residues. J was trimmed by 0 bases and V by 6 bases; bases with no gene match: 1. Germline values: CDR1 MNHEY, CDR2 SVGAGI. CDR3 bases: TGTGCCAGCAGGAGGGGGCCAACTAATGAAAAACTGTTTTTT. Amino acid sequence: CASRRGPTNEKLFF.

This clone was seen a handful of times. This chain connects TRBV5-8 to TRBJ1-1; possible D gene TRBD1, 5 bases. Germline V lookup: CDR1 SGHTS, CDR2 YDEGEE. Between the trimmed V and J ends, which lost 0 bases and 10 bases, there was a span of 13 bases. The CDR3 length is 13 residues. The CDR3 here is CASSLGKGAGAFF. For the CDR3, the DNA is TGTGCCAGCAGCTTGGGTAAAGGGGCCGGAGCTTTCTTT.

V and J are TRBV4-1 and TRBJ2-7; no clear D gene. Germline V gene sequence: CDR1 MGHRA, CDR2 YSYEKL. The germline V and J ends were trimmed by 6 bases and 3 bases, with 15 bases remaining between them. The CDR3 totals 14 residues. CDR3 nucleotides: TGCGCCAGCAGTTGGGGTCCCAACCTCTACGAGCAGTACTTC. It translates to CASSWGPNLYEQYF.

This rearrangement joins TRBV29-1 to TRBJ2-7; TRBD2 agrees at 7 bases. The ends lost 5 bases at V and 4 bases at J; junction bases unmatched: 11. From germline, CDR1 is SQVTM and CDR2 ANQGSEA. This CDR3 is built from 14 residues. CDR3 coding DNA: TGCAGCGTTCAACTCCAGGCAGCGGGATACGAGCAGTACTTC. It translates to CSVQLQAAGYEQYF.

This chain uses TRBV6-6 with TRBJ1-1; 7 positions agree with TRBD1. The CDR3 sequence is 12 residues long. The J segment lost 4 bases and the V segment lost 10 bases, leaving 6 bases of the junction unmatched. Germline V gene lookup returns CDR1 MNHNY and CDR2 SVGAGI (reference sequence). DNA of the CDR3: TGTGCCATCAGGGGGACAATCACTGAAGCTTTCTTT. Protein sequence: CAIRGTITEAFF.

V and J are TRBV5-6 and TRBJ1-1, with a tentative D call TRBD1 (6 bases). With 0 bases removed from V and 11 bases from J, the gap between germline ends came to 17 bases. This CDR3 has 14 residues. CDR1 and CDR2 (germline): SGHDT, YYEEEE. CDR3 in amino acids: CASSLDVRGSKAFF. DNA of the CDR3: TGTGCCAGCAGCTTGGACGTCAGGGGTTCGAAGGCTTTCTTT.

This clone appeared many times. The gene calls are TRBV21-1 and TRBJ1-2. TRBV21-1 is recorded as a pseudogene. The CDR3 is 16 amino acids. CDR3 in amino acids: CASSSRVSGSRYGYTF. The CDR3 DNA follows: TGTGCCAGCAGCAGTAGAGTTTCCGGGAGCCGCTATGGCTACACCTTC.

The V gene is TRBV28, the J gene TRBJ2-7; D is possibly TRBD2 (6 bases). The CDR3 has 14 amino acids. Germline V CDR1 and CDR2: MDHEN, SYDVKM. The V gene lost 6 bases and the J gene lost 6 bases, with 18 bases spanning the gap. In DNA form, the CDR3 reads TGTGCCAGCAGGATGGGAGGCCCGCCCTCCGAGCAGTACTTC. Its protein product is CASRMGGPPSEQYF.

This clone was seen a few times. This chain joins TRBV4-2 and TRBJ1-2; D is uncertain. Per germline, CDR1 LGHNA and CDR2 YNFKEQ. This CDR3 has 13 residues. Trimming shortened V by 0 bases and J by 3 bases, and 5 bases separated the two germline ends. The CDR3 region is CASSQDSDYGYTF. The CDR3 nucleotides are TGTGCCAGCAGCCAAGATTCGGACTATGGCTACACCTTC.

The V gene is TRBV7-9, the J gene TRBJ2-1; 7 nucleotides match TRBD1. Unmatched junction bases numbered 12, after V lost 5 bases and J lost 5 bases. CDR1 and CDR2 (germline): SEHNR, FQNEAQ (reference sequence). This CDR3 is built from 16 residues. This CDR3 reads CASSIEGQRGDNEQFF. CDR3 DNA sequence: TGTGCCAGCAGCATAGAGGGACAGAGAGGAGACAATGAGCAGTTCTTC.

This clone occurred a few times. This sequence joins TRBV19 and TRBJ1-2; 7 nucleotides match TRBD1. The CDR3 is 16 amino acids. The germline V gene has CDR1 LNHDA and CDR2 SQIVND (reference sequence). J lost 1 base, V lost 5 bases, and 10 bases had no gene match. Here the CDR3 reads CASSSGQARVNYGYTF. In DNA form, the CDR3 reads TGTGCCAGTAGTTCTGGACAGGCCCGTGTTAACTATGGCTACACCTTC. Looking up the rest from reference TRBV19 and TRBJ1-2 gives the full variable domain: DGGITQSPKYLFRKEGQNVTLSCEQNLNHDAMYWYRQDPGQGLRLIYYSQIVNDFQKGDIAEGYSVSREKKESFPLTVTSAQKNPTAFYLCASSSGQARVNYGYTFGSGTRLTVV.

This clone was detected only a few times. The rearrangement uses TRBV2 and TRBJ1-5; no clear D gene. Germline lookup yields CDR1 SNHLY and CDR2 FYNNEI. The CDR3 length is 14 residues. V was shortened by 7 bases and J by 2 bases, with 12 bases between the two germline ends. The CDR3 nucleotides are TGTGCCAGCACTGCGTCATCGGGCAATCAGCCCCAGCATTTT. It specifies CASTASSGNQPQHF.

The V gene is TRBV19, the J gene TRBJ2-1, with D possibly being TRBD2 (5 bases). Germline CDR1 is LNHDA and CDR2 is SQIVND (reference sequence). This CDR3 region has 14 residues. Trimming left V 2 bases short and J 9 bases short, with 14 bases between. Written as DNA, the CDR3 is TGTGCCAGTAGTATACTCCGACTAAGTCGTGAGCAGTTCTTC. It encodes CASSILRLSREQFF.

Comment on this clone: Distinct nucleotide sequences in the sample also encode this CDR3. This rearrangement joins TRBV20-1 to TRBJ2-5; D remains unclear. The germline V gene has CDR1 DFQATT and CDR2 SNEGSKA (reference sequence). The CDR3 totals 10 residues. V lost 6 bases and J 3 bases, leaving 5 bases between the germline ends. The CDR3 DNA is TGCAGTGCCTATAAAGAGACCCAGTACTTC. Its translation: CSAYKETQYF.

This clone occurred many times. The chain links TRBV6-1 to TRBJ1-5; TRBD1 matches at 9 bases. Trimming removed 0 bases from V and 2 bases from J; junction bases left unmatched: 2. CDR1 is MNHNS, CDR2 SASEGT, per germline. The CDR3 extends over 16 amino acids. CDR3: CASSEAWTGGNQPQHF. The CDR3 bases are TGTGCCAGCAGTGAAGCCTGGACAGGGGGCAATCAGCCCCAGCATTTT.

This clone was seen only a few times. J is TRBJ1-3 and V is TRBV27; D is uncertain. Trimming shortened V by 2 bases and J by 4 bases, and 6 bases separated the two germline ends. Germline assignment: CDR1 MNHEY and CDR2 SMNVEV (reference sequence). This CDR3 is 13 amino acids long. CDR3 coding DNA: TGTGCCAGCAGTTTAAGGGAGGGAAACACCATATATTTT. Protein product: CASSLREGNTIYF.

V gene TRBV5-4 combines with J gene TRBJ1-1, with 9 bases matching TRBD1. J lost 6 bases, V lost 2 bases, and 5 bases had no gene match. Germline V lookup: CDR1 SGHNT, CDR2 YYREEE (reference sequence). This CDR3 spans 14 amino acids. CDR3: CASSFRDRVAEAFF. The CDR3 bases are TGTGCCAGCAGCTTCCGGGACAGGGTCGCTGAAGCTTTCTTT.